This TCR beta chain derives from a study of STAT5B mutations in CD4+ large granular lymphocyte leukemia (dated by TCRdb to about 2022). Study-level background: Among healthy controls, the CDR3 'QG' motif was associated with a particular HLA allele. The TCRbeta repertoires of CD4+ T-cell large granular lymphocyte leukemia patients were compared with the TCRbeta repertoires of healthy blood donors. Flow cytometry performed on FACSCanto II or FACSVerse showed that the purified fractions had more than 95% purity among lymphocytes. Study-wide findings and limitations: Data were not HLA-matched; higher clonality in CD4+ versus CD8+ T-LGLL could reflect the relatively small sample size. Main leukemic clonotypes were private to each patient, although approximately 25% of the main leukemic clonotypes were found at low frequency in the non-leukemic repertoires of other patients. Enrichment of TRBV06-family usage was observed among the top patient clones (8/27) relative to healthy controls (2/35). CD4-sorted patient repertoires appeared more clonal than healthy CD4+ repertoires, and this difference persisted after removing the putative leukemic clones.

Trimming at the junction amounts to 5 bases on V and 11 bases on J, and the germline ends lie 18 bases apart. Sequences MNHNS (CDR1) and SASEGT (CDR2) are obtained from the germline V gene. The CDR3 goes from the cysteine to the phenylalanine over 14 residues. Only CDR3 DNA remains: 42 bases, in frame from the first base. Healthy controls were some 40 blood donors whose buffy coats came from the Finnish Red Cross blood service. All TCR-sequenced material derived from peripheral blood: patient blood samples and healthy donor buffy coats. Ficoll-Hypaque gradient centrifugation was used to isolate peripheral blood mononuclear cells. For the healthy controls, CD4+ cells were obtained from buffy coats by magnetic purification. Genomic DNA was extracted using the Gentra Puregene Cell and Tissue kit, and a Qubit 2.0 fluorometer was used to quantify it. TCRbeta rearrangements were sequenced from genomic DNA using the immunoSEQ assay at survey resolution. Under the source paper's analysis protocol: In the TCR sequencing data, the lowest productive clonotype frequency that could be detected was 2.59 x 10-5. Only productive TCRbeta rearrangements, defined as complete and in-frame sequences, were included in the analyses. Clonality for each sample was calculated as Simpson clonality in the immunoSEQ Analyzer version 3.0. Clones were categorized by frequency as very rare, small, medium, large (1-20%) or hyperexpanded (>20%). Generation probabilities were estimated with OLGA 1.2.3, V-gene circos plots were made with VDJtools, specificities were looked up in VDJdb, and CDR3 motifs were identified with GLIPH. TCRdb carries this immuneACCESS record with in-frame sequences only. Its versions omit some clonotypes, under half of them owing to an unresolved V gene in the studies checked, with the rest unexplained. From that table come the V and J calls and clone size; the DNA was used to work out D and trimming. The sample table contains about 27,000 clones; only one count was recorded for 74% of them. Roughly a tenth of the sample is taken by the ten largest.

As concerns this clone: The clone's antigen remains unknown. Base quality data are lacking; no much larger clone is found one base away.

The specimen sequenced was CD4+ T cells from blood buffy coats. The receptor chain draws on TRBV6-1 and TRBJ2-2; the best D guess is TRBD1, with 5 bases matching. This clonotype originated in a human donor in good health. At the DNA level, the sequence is TGTGCCAGCAGTCCCCCGGACAATAGGCTTGAGCTGTTTTTT. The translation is CASSPPDNRLELFF.